The 13 T cell receptor beta chains in this list originate from one sample, sequenced in a study of blood T cell repertoires in COVID-19. Here immunoSEQ multiplex PCR was the method, and the copy in TCRdb shows in-frame clones only, minus some. This table holds under 400,000 clones, almost 90% found once. The sample comprised peripheral blood. The receptors stem from a woman in her 30s with COVID-19, enrolled during active disease.

The V and J genes are TRBV30 and TRBJ1-2, with TRBD1 matching over 7 bases. Germline CDR1 and CDR2: GTSNPN and SVGIG (reference sequence). The CDR3 covers 14 residues. Trimming removed 2 bases from V and 8 bases from J; junction bases left unmatched: 11. CDR3 nucleotide sequence: TGTGCCTGGAGTTACCCTGGACAGGCGGTGGGCTACACCTTC. It specifies CAWSYPGQAVGYTF.

This clone was picked up a small number of times. The J gene is TRBJ1-1, the V gene TRBV29-1; D not certain. This CDR3 has 12 amino acids. Per germline, CDR1 SQVTM and CDR2 ANQGSEA. The CDR3 here is CSDFGSNTEAFF. The CDR3 coding sequence is TGCAGTGACTTCGGCAGCAACACTGAAGCTTTCTTT.

The rearrangement joins TRBV21-1 to TRBJ2-7; the DNA was not compared with TRBD1, the D call given in the table. TRBV21-1 constitutes a pseudogene. The CDR3 extends over 21 amino acids. Here the CDR3 DNA reads TGTGCCAGCAGCAAAGTCCGGGGAATCGCCGGGCGGACAGGGTGTTCTGACGAGCAGTACTTC. Its protein is CASSKVRGIAGRTGCSDEQYF.

This chain connects TRBV19 to TRBJ2-3, with TRBD2 identical over 9 bases. In germline, CDR1 is LNHDA, CDR2 SQIVND (reference sequence). V gave up 5 bases and J gave up 1 base; unmatched junction bases: 7. The CDR3 runs 16 residues. CDR3 region: CASSGLAGRGTDTQYF. DNA for the CDR3: TGTGCCAGTAGTGGGCTAGCGGGAAGGGGCACAGATACGCAGTATTTT.

The gene calls are TRBV28 and TRBJ2-5; D possibly corresponds to TRBD2 (7 bases). This CDR3 spans 16 amino acids. Germline V gene data show CDR1 as MDHEN and CDR2 as SYDVKM. The V end lost 3 bases, the J end lost 5 bases, and 19 bases lay between the germline ends. CDR3 DNA sequence: TGTGCCAGCAGTTTGATACGGGGGGCGTCGTCCGAGACCCAGTACTTC. Translation: CASSLIRGASSETQYF.

The chain combines TRBV28 with TRBJ2-2; TRBD2 is a possible D gene (6 bases). Germline CDR1 is MDHEN and CDR2 is SYDVKM. There are 15 residues in the CDR3. The V gene lost 3 bases and the J gene lost 8 bases, with 16 bases spanning the gap. The CDR3 loop is CASSFTSDGRGELFF. DNA for the CDR3: TGTGCCAGCAGTTTCACCTCTGACGGGAGAGGGGAGCTGTTTTTT.

The CDR3: CASRSSGANVLTF. DNA of the CDR3: TGTGCCAGCCGGAGCTCTGGGGCCAACGTCCTGACTTTC. The V gene is TRBV6-5, the J gene TRBJ2-6; D is unresolved. Trimming stripped 8 bases from V and 0 bases from J, with 5 bases between. CDR1 and CDR2 (germline): MNHEY, SVGAGI. The CDR3 contains 13 residues.

This sequence joins TRBV5-1 and TRBJ2-7; D possibly corresponds to TRBD2 (6 bases). V was clipped by 1 base and J by 0 bases, with 8 bases between them. The CDR3 contains 14 residues. Germline CDR1 is SGHRS and CDR2 is YFSETQ. CDR3 residues: CASSLPGLSYEQYF. CDR3 nucleotide sequence: TGCGCCAGCAGCTTGCCGGGACTCTCCTACGAGCAGTACTTC.

The chain joins TRBV2 to TRBJ2-1; TRBD2 agrees at 8 bases. The CDR3 sequence is 14 residues long. Germline CDR1 is SNHLY and CDR2 is FYNNEI. Trimming took 4 bases from V and 4 from J; bases not matched to a gene: 3. The CDR3 reads CASSGLAGYNEQFF. The CDR3 nucleotides read TGTGCCAGCAGTGGCCTAGCGGGTTACAATGAGCAGTTCTTC.

This chain connects TRBV27 to TRBJ2-7; 8 bases map to TRBD1. This CDR3 has 15 residues. The ends lost 4 bases at V and 4 bases at J; junction bases unmatched: 9. Germline V gene data show CDR1 as MNHEY and CDR2 as SMNVEV (reference sequence). The CDR3 DNA reads as TGTGCCAGCAGTTCAACAGGGGGGTTCCCGTACGAGCAGTACTTC. The encoded protein is CASSSTGGFPYEQYF.

This chain connects TRBV19 to TRBJ2-7; D is possibly TRBD1 (6 bases). V lost 6 bases and J 3 bases, leaving 18 bases between the germline ends. Germline CDR1 reads LNHDA; CDR2 reads SQIVND (reference sequence). CDR3 length equals 15 residues. Here the CDR3 reads CASSPTGFLNYEQYF. CDR3 DNA sequence: TGTGCCAGTAGCCCGACAGGCTTCCTCAACTACGAGCAGTACTTC.

V is TRBV27 and J is TRBJ2-5, with 7 bases matching TRBD2. The CDR3 covers 15 residues. The J segment lost 2 bases and the V segment lost 7 bases, leaving 10 bases of the junction unmatched. Germline CDR1 is MNHEY and CDR2 is SMNVEV (reference sequence). The CDR3 nucleotides read TGTGCCAGCAAGACTGGGGACTACCTACAAGAGACCCAGTACTTC. This gives the protein CASKTGDYLQETQYF.

The chain has TRBV29-1 and TRBJ1-2, with TRBD1 identical over 8 bases. This CDR3 comprises 13 residues. CDR1 is SQVTM, CDR2 ANQGSEA, per germline. After removal of 3 bases from V and 7 bases from J, the junction contained 7 bases not matched to a gene. CDR3 coding DNA: TGCAGCGTTGACGCCGACAGGGGCCGTGGCTACACCTTC. Amino acid sequence: CSVDADRGRGYTF.